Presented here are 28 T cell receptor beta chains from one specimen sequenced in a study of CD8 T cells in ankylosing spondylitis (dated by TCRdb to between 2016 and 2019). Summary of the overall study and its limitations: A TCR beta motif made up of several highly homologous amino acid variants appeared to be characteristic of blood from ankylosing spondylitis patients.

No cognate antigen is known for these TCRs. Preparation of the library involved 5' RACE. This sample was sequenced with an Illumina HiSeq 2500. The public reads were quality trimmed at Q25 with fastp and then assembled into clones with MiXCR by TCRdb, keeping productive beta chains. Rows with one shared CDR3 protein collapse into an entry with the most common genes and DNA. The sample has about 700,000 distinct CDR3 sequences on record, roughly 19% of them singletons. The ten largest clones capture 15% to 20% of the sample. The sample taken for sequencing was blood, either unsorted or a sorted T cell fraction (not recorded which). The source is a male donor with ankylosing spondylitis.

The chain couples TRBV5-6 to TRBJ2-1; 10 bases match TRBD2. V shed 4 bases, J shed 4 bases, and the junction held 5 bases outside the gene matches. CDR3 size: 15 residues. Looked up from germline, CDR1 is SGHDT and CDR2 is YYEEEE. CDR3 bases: TGTGCCAGCAGCAAAGGACTAGCGGCTTACAATGAGCAGTTCTTC. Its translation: CASSKGLAAYNEQFF.

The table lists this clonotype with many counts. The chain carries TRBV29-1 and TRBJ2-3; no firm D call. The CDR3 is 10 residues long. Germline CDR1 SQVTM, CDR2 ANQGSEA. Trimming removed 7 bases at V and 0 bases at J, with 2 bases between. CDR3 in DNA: TGCAGCGGGAGCACAGATACGCAGTATTTT. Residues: CSGSTDTQYF.

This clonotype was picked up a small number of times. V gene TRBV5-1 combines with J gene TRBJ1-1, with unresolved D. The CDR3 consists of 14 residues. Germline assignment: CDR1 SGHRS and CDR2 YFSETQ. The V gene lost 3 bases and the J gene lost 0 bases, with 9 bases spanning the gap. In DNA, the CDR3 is TGCGCCAGCAGCTCTCGCAGCATGAACACTGAAGCTTTCTTT. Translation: CASSSRSMNTEAFF. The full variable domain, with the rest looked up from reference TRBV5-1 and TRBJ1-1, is KAGVTQTPRYLIKTRGQQVTLSCSPISGHRSVSWYQQTPGQGLQFLFEYFSETQRNKGNFPGRFSGRQFSNSRSEMNVSTLELGDSALYLCASSSRSMNTEAFFGQGTRLTVV.

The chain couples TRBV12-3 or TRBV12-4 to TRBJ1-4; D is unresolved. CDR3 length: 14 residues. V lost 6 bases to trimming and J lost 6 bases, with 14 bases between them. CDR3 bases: TGTGCCAGCAGCCCCGGGTCACCCCATGAAAAACTGTTTTTT. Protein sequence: CASSPGSPHEKLFF.

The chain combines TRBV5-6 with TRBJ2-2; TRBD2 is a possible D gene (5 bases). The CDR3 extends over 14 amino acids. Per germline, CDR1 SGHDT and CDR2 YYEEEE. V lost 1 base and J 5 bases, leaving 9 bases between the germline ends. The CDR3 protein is CASSLRSGTGELFF. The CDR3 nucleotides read TGTGCCAGCAGCTTGAGGTCGGGGACCGGGGAGCTGTTTTTT.

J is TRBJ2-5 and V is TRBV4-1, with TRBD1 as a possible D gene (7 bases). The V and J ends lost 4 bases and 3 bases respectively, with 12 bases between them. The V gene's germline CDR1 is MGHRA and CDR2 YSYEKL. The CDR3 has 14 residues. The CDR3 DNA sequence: TGCGCCAGCAGCCGAGGAGGGACAGAAGAGACCCAGTACTTC. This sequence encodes CASSRGGTEETQYF.

CDR3 protein: CAWSVKRVNYGYTF. CDR3 nucleotides: TGTGCCTGGAGTGTAAAACGCGTCAACTATGGCTACACCTTC. This chain joins TRBV30 and TRBJ1-2; D gene uncertain. The CDR3 sequence is 14 residues long. Germline V gene lookup returns CDR1 GTSNPN and CDR2 SVGIG (reference sequence). V lost 0 bases and J 2 bases, leaving 10 bases between the germline ends.

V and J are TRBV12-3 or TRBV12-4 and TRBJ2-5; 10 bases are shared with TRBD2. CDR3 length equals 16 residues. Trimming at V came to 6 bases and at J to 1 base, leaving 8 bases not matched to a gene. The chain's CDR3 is CASSPTSGVTQETQYF. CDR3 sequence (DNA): TGTGCCAGCAGCCCCACTAGCGGGGTAACCCAAGAGACCCAGTACTTC.

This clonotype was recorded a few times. This CDR3 reads CASSLVVTGETQYF. The CDR3 coding sequence is TGCGCCAGCAGCTTGGTGGTGACAGGGGAGACCCAGTACTTC. V is TRBV5-1 and J is TRBJ2-5; 7 bases are a match to TRBD1. Germline-derived CDR1 and CDR2 are SGHRS and YFSETQ. J was trimmed by 5 bases and V by 0 bases; bases with no gene match: 4. The CDR3 extends over 14 amino acids.

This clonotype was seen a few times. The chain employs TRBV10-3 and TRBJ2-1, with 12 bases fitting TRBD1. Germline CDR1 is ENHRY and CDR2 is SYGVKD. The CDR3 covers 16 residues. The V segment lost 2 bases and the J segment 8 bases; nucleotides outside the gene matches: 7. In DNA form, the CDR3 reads TGTGCCATCAGTGAGGGGGCCGGGACAGGGGGCTATGAGCAGTTCTTC. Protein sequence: CAISEGAGTGGYEQFF.

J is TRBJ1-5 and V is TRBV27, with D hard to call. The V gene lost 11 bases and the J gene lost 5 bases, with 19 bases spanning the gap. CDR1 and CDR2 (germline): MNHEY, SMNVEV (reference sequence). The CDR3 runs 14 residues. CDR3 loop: CAAGVGNNDQPQHF. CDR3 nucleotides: TGTGCCGCCGGAGTGGGGAATAACGATCAGCCCCAGCATTTT.

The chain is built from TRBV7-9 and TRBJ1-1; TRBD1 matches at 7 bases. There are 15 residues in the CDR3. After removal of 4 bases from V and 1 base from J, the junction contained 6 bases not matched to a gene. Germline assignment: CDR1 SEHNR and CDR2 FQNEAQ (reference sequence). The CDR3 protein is CASSSFTGANTEAFF. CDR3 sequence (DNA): TGTGCCAGCAGCTCGTTTACAGGGGCGAACACTGAAGCTTTCTTT.

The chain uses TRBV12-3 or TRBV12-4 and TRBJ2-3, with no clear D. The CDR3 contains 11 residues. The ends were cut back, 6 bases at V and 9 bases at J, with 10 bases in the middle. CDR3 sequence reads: CASRVAGTQYF. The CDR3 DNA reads TGTGCCAGCAGGGTGGCAGGCACGCAGTATTTT.

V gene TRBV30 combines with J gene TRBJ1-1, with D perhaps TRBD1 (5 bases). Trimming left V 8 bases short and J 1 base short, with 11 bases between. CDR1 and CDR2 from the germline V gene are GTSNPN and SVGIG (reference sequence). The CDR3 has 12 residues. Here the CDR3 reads CAGPGRNTEAFF. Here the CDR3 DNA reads TGTGCCGGCCCAGGGCGGAACACTGAAGCTTTCTTT.

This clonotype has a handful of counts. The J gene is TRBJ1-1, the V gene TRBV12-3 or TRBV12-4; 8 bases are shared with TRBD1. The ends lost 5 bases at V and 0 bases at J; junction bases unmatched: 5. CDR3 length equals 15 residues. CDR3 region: CASSDRGSMNTEAFF. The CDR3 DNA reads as TGTGCCAGCAGTGACAGGGGTTCTATGAACACTGAAGCTTTCTTT.

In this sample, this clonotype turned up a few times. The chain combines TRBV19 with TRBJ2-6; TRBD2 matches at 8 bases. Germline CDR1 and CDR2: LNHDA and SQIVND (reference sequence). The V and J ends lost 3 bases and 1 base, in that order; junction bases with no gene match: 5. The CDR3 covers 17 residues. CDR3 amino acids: CASSMGLVLSGANVLTF. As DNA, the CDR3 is TGTGCCAGTAGTATGGGACTAGTTCTTTCTGGGGCCAACGTCCTGACTTTC.

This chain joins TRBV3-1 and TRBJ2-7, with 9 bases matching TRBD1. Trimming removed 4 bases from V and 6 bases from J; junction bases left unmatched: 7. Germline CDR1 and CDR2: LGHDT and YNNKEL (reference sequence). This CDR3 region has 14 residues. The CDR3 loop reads CASSPGTGLFEQYF. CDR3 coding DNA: TGTGCCAGCAGCCCCGGGACAGGGTTGTTCGAGCAGTACTTC.

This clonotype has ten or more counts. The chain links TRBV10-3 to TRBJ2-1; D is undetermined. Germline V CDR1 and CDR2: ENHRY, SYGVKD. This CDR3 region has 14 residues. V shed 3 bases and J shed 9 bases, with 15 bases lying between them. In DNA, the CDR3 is TGTGCCATCAGTGATTCGGTGGGAAGTGGTGAGCAGTTCTTC. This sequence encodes CAISDSVGSGEQFF.

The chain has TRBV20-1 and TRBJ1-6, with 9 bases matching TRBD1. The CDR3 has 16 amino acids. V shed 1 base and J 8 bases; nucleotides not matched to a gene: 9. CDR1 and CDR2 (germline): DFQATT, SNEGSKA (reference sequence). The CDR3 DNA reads TGCAGTGCTAGAGCCAATTCCGGGACAGGGTATTCACCCCTCCACTTT. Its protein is CSARANSGTGYSPLHF.

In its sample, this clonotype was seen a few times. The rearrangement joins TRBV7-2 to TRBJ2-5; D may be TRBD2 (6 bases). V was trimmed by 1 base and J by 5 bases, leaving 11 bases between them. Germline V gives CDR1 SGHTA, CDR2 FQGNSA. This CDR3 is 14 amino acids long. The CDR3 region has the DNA TGTGCCAGCAGCTTAGTAGGACTAATTGAGACCCAGTACTTC. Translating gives CASSLVGLIETQYF.

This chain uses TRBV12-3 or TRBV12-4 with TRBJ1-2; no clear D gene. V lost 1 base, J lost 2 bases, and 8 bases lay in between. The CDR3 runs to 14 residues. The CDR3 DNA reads TGTGCCAGCAGTTTAGTACAGAAGAACTATGGCTACACCTTC. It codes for CASSLVQKNYGYTF.

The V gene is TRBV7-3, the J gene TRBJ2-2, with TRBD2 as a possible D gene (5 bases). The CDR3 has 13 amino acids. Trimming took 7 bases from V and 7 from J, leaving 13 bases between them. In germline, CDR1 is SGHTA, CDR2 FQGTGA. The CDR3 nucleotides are TGTGCCAGCACCTACGCGGCGGGCGGGGAGCTGTTTTTT. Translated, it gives CASTYAAGGELFF.

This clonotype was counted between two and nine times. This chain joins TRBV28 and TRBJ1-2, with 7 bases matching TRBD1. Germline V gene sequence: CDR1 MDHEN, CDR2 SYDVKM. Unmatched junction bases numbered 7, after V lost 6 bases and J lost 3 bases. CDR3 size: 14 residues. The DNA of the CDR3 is TGTGCCAGCAGATACTTCGACAGGGACTATGGCTACACCTTC. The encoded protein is CASRYFDRDYGYTF.

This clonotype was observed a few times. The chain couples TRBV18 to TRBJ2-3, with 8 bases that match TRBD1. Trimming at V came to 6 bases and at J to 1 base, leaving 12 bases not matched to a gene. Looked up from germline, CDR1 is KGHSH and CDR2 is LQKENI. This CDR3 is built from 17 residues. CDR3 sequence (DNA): TGTGCCAGCTCCCCTAGCCCTGGGACAGGCGGCACAGATACGCAGTATTTT. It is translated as CASSPSPGTGGTDTQYF.

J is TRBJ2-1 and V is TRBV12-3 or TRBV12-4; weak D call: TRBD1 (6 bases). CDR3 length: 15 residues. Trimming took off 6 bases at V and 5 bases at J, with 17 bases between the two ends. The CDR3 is CASSAGTTVDNEQFF. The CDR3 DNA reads TGTGCCAGCAGCGCCGGGACAACGGTCGACAATGAGCAGTTCTTC.

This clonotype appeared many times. Here the CDR3 reads CASSFSRTSGRNEQYF. The CDR3 nucleotides are TGTGCCAGCAGTTTCTCCCGGACTAGCGGGAGAAACGAGCAGTACTTC. J is TRBJ2-7 and V is TRBV27, with TRBD2 matching 13 bases. Germline lookup yields CDR1 MNHEY and CDR2 SMNVEV (reference sequence). The CDR3 has 16 amino acids. The junction had 7 bases not matched to a gene; V was cut back by 3 bases and J by 5 bases.

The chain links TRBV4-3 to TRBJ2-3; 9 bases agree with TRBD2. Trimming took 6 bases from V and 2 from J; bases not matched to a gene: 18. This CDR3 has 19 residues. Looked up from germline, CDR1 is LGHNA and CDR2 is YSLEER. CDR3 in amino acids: CASSRSSGMGKGLTDTQYF. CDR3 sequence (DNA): TGCGCCAGCAGTAGATCTAGCGGGATGGGGAAGGGCCTCACAGATACGCAGTATTTT.

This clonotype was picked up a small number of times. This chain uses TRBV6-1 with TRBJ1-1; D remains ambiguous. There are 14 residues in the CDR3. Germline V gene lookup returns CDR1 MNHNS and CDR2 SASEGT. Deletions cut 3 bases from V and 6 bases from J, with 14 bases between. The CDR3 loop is CASSDPQLVPEAFF. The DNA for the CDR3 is TGTGCCAGCAGTGATCCCCAGCTAGTCCCTGAAGCTTTCTTT.